The clone carrying this T cell receptor (beta chain) was picked up one time. The antigen remains unidentified. The entry originates in a study of OX40 agonist ivuxolimab in advanced cancers. About the study: An agonistic anti-OX40 (CD134) antibody, ivuxolimab, was used to treat the patients. Notes on the study in general: Some patients who did not respond also had low normalized T-cell clonal expansion. Relative to CD4+, CD8+ T cells held more expanded clones on average.

The CDR3 has 16 residues. The germline V gene has CDR1 SGHNT and CDR2 YYREEE (reference sequence). V was pared by 2 bases and J by 6 bases, with 8 bases of the junction left unmatched. Only in-frame clones appear in the TCRdb table, and some are missing; sequencing was by immunoSEQ multiplex PCR. The sample lists some 30,000 clones; roughly 79% were seen once. This chain uses TRBV5-4 with TRBJ2-1, with 10 bases that match TRBD1. This material consisted of CD4+ or CD8+ T cells sorted from blood, taken in a trial of the OX40 agonist ivuxolimab. This TCR was recovered from an adult with an advanced solid tumor such as melanoma, head and neck, liver or kidney cancer. The DNA of the CDR3 is TGTGCCAGCAGCTTCGCGTTTCGGGACAGGGGCAATGAGCAGTTCTTC. It is translated as CASSFAFRDRGNEQFF.